The present T cell receptor (beta chain) was sequenced within a study of cytomegalovirus exposure and HLA in healthy donors. Regarding this clone: The antigen is unknown.

The PCR ran on 60 Vbeta and 13 Jbeta primers. Libraries were prepared by immunoSEQ multiplex PCR; TCRdb keeps only in-frame clonotypes and omits some of them. The repertoire has about 140,000 clones, around 65% of them found once; the top ten carry 6.5%. Study-wide points: Several V segments, TRBV6-2 and TRBV6-3 among them, could not be told apart and were dropped. Three chains tied to CMV proved CMV antigen-specific in vitro.

The V end lost 2 bases, the J end lost 2 bases, and 12 bases lay between the germline ends. The germline V gene has CDR1 MNHNS and CDR2 SASEGT. CDR3 length equals 15 residues. The rearrangement uses TRBV6-1 and TRBJ1-2, with a tentative D call TRBD1 (5 bases). This clonotype was sampled from a woman aged 55 to 70 in good health and CMV-seronegative. The source material was PBMCs. The CDR3 nucleotides are TGTGCCAGCAGTGAATTGGGAGGGGACAACTATGGCTACACCTTC. Its translation is CASSELGGDNYGYTF.